This TCR beta chain was identified during a study of blood T cell repertoires in COVID-19. Background on the study: The analysed material was cDNA or gDNA that came from T cells, B-cell-depleted T cells, or PBMCs.

A single count supports this clone. Original data processing: It was from reference gene primer amplification that nucleated cell counts were estimated. This table comes from immunoSEQ multiplex PCR, and its TCRdb copy is limited to in-frame clones, with some not included. V, J and clone size are those of that table, while D and trimming were read from the DNA. Counted here are about half a million clones, 70% to 90% occurring once; the ten biggest clones make up roughly 3.2%. The V gene's germline CDR1 is MNHEY and CDR2 SVGAGI. The CDR3 is 14 residues long. Trimming cost V 6 bases and J 6 bases, with 18 bases left between them.

Sequenced material: peripheral blood. The V gene is TRBV6-5, the J gene TRBJ2-7; tentatively, D is TRBD1 (6 bases). The clonotype originates from a human donor in a cohort sampled during active COVID-19. In nucleotides, the CDR3 is TGTGCCAGCAGCAAAGGACAGAGAACCTCCGAGCAGTACTTC. Protein product: CASSKGQRTSEQYF.